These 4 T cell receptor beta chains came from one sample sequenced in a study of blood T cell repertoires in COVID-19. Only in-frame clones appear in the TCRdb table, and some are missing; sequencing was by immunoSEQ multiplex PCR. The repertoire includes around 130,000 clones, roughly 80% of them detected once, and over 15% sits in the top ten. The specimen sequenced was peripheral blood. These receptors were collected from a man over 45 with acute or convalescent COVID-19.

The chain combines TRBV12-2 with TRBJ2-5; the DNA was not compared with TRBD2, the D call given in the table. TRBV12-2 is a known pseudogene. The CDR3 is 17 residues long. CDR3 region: CASRLPRTSGRQETQYF. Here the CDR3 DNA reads TGTGCAAGTCGCTTACCTAGGACTAGCGGGAGGCAAGAGACCCAGTACTTC.

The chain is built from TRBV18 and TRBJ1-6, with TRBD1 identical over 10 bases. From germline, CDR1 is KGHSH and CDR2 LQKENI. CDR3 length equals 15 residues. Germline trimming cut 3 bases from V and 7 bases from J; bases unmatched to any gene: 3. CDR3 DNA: TGTGCCAGCTCACCGGACAGGGGGTACAATTCACCCCTCCACTTT. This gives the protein CASSPDRGYNSPLHF.

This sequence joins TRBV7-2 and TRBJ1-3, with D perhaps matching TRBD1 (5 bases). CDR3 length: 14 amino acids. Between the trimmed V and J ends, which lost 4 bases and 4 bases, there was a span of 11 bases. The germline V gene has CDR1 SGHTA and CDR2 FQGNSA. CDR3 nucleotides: TGTGCCAGCAGCTCCTGGGGGGGAGGAAACACCATATATTTT. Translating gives CASSSWGGGNTIYF.

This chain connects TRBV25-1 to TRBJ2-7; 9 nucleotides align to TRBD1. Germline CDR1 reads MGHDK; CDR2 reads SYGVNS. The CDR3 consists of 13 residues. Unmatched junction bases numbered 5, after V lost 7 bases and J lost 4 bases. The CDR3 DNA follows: TGTGCCAGCACCGGGACAGGGTGGTACGAGCAGTACTTC. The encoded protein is CASTGTGWYEQYF.